Following are 19 T cell receptor beta chains from one sample sequenced in a study of neurological immune-mediated disorders. TCRdb re-derived calls from the 5' RACE reads in MiXCR, one entry per CDR3 protein. The sample records 55,000 to 75,000 distinct CDR3 sequences, roughly 5.6% being singletons. Sample: PBMCs. These receptors all stem from a human donor with multiple sclerosis. The donor label of this sample is uncertain.

Worth noting for this clonotype: A much larger clone sits a single nucleotide away, making a read error possible. J is TRBJ2-7 and V is TRBV18, with D tentatively TRBD2 (5 bases). V was pared by 0 bases and J by 7 bases, with 10 bases between. From germline, CDR1 is KGHSH and CDR2 LQKENI. CDR3 length: 13 amino acids. The DNA for the CDR3 is TGTGCCAGCTCACCACCGGCCTGGGAGGAGCAGTACTTC. Protein product: CASSPPAWEEQYF.

In this sample, this clonotype turned up many times. This chain connects TRBV20-1 to TRBJ1-6; TRBD1 might be the D (5 bases). The germline V gene has CDR1 DFQATT and CDR2 SNEGSKA (reference sequence). The CDR3 runs to 15 residues. V was clipped by 0 bases and J by 9 bases, with 15 bases between them. Written as DNA, the CDR3 is TGCAGTGCTAGAGATATGGGGGGTTCAATTTCACCCCTCCACTTT. Protein product: CSARDMGGSISPLHF.

This clonotype was counted at least ten times. This sequence joins TRBV20-1 and TRBJ2-1, with D perhaps TRBD1 (6 bases). The germline gives CDR1 DFQATT, CDR2 SNEGSKA (reference sequence). The CDR3 is made up of 14 amino acids. Trimming took 4 bases from V and 7 from J, leaving 17 bases between them. The CDR3 spells CSAKDSSSLNEQFF. The CDR3 bases are TGCAGTGCTAAGGACAGTTCATCTCTAAATGAGCAGTTCTTC.

In its sample, this clonotype was seen many times. This chain uses TRBV29-1 with TRBJ1-1, with a weak D call TRBD1 (6 bases). This CDR3 is built from 14 residues. The germline V gene encodes CDR1 SQVTM and CDR2 ANQGSEA. Trimming left V 7 bases short and J 1 base short, with 16 bases between. CDR3 bases: TGCAGCGCACTAGGGGGACTGGGGAACACTGAAGCTTTCTTT. Protein product: CSALGGLGNTEAFF.

This clonotype was observed at least ten times. The rearrangement joins TRBV2 to TRBJ1-5; a weak D match, TRBD1 (5 bases). From germline, CDR1 is SNHLY and CDR2 FYNNEI. Trimming took 6 bases from V and 4 from J, leaving 16 bases between them. This CDR3 has 15 residues. CDR3 in DNA: TGTGCCAGCAGCCGTTTTGGGGGGGGAAATCAGCCCCAGCATTTT. Its protein product is CASSRFGGGNQPQHF.

The chain is built from TRBV7-6 and TRBJ2-3, with D maybe TRBD2 (5 bases). V gave up 4 bases and J gave up 4 bases, with 12 bases separating them. The V gene's germline CDR1 is SGHVS and CDR2 FNYEAQ. CDR3 size: 14 residues. CDR3 DNA: TGTGCCAGCAGCTATCGAGGGCAGGCAGATACGCAGTATTTT. It is translated as CASSYRGQADTQYF. Complete variable domain (other parts from reference TRBV7-6 and TRBJ2-3): GAGVSQSPRYKVTKRGQDVALRCDPISGHVSLYWYRQALGQGPEFLTYFNYEAQQDKSGLPNDRFSAERPEGSISTLTIQRTEQRDSAMYRCASSYRGQADTQYFGPGTRLTVL.

This clonotype was seen many times. The chain joins TRBV7-6 to TRBJ1-2; possibly TRBD1 for D (6 bases). CDR3 size: 13 residues. V was shortened by 5 bases and J by 7 bases, with 14 bases between the two germline ends. The germline V gene has CDR1 SGHVS and CDR2 FNYEAQ. The CDR3 DNA reads as TGTGCCAGCAGCCTCAACAGGGAAGGTGGCTACACCTTC. This gives the protein CASSLNREGGYTF.

This clonotype was observed many times. This chain connects TRBV5-1 to TRBJ2-3, with 10 nucleotides matching TRBD2. Trimming took 1 base from V and 3 from J; bases not matched to a gene: 8. This CDR3 region has 17 residues. CDR1 is SGHRS, CDR2 YFSETQ, per germline. The DNA of the CDR3 is TGCGCCAGCAGCTTGCGGGCTAGCGGGGGACAAACAGATACGCAGTATTTT. Translating it yields CASSLRASGGQTDTQYF.

The rearrangement uses TRBV7-6 and TRBJ1-6; D unclear. The CDR3 spans 14 residues. CDR1 is SGHVS, CDR2 FNYEAQ, per germline. Between the trimmed V and J ends, which lost 4 bases and 4 bases, there was a span of 8 bases. CDR3 in amino acids: CASSSEGYNSPLHF. The CDR3 DNA reads TGTGCCAGCAGCTCCGAAGGGTATAATTCACCCCTCCACTTT. The whole variable domain, filled in from reference TRBV7-6 and TRBJ1-6, reads GAGVSQSPRYKVTKRGQDVALRCDPISGHVSLYWYRQALGQGPEFLTYFNYEAQQDKSGLPNDRFSAERPEGSISTLTIQRTEQRDSAMYRCASSSEGYNSPLHFGNGTRLTVT.

The chain recombines TRBV7-2 with TRBJ1-1; 8 nucleotides align to TRBD1. Germline trimming cut 7 bases from V and 4 bases from J; bases unmatched to any gene: 5. Germline CDR1 is SGHTA and CDR2 is FQGNSA. The CDR3 runs 13 residues. CDR3 bases: TGTGCCAGCACCGGACAGGGAGTCACTGAAGCTTTCTTT. Translation: CASTGQGVTEAFF.

This clonotype was seen at least ten times. CDR3 in DNA: TGCAGTGCTAGGATCGGGAGGGGCACAGATACGCAGTATTTT. Amino acids: CSARIGRGTDTQYF. The rearrangement joins TRBV20-1 to TRBJ2-3; 8 nucleotides match TRBD2. V shed 3 bases and J 1 base; nucleotides not matched to a gene: 3. Germline V gene lookup returns CDR1 DFQATT and CDR2 SNEGSKA (reference sequence). This CDR3 is built from 14 residues.

This clonotype has ten or more counts. CDR3 sequence reads: CASSIGLAGGSLQETQYF. The CDR3 region has the DNA TGTGCCAGCAGCATTGGACTAGCGGGGGGTTCCCTCCAAGAGACCCAGTACTTC. This rearrangement joins TRBV11-2 to TRBJ2-5, with 14 bases that match TRBD2. The V segment lost 5 bases and the J segment 1 base; nucleotides outside the gene matches: 9. The CDR3 contains 18 residues. Germline loops: CDR1 SGHAT, CDR2 FQNNGV.

This clonotype was counted ten times or more. The rearrangement uses TRBV5-1 and TRBJ1-1; the D is unclear. CDR1 SGHRS and CDR2 YFSETQ come from the germline V gene. The CDR3 is 13 residues long. The ends were cut back, 1 base at V and 5 bases at J, with 9 bases in the middle. The CDR3 region has the DNA TGCGCCAGCAGCTTGTTATCGGGAACTGAAGCTTTCTTT. It yields the protein CASSLLSGTEAFF.

This rearrangement joins TRBV11-3 to TRBJ2-7; weak D call: TRBD1 (5 bases). The V end lost 5 bases, the J end lost 6 bases, and 11 bases lay between the germline ends. This CDR3 has 12 residues. Germline V CDR1 and CDR2: SGHNT, YENEEA. CDR3 protein: CASSRGQGEQYF. The CDR3 nucleotides read TGTGCCAGCAGCCGTGGGCAGGGCGAGCAGTACTTC.

This clonotype has ten or more counts. This sequence joins TRBV7-9 and TRBJ1-1; D not certain. The V end was cut by 5 bases, the J end by 6 bases, with 7 bases between. This CDR3 comprises 11 residues. Germline-derived CDR1 and CDR2 are SEHNR and FQNEAQ (reference sequence). The CDR3: CASSISAEAFF. CDR3 DNA: TGTGCCAGCAGCATCAGCGCTGAAGCTTTCTTT.

This clonotype was counted many times. CDR3 DNA: TGCGCCAGCAGCTTGTTGTCAAGCTCCTACAATGAGCAGTTCTTC. Translation: CASSLLSSSYNEQFF. This chain joins TRBV5-1 and TRBJ2-1; D is uncertain. V was pared by 1 base and J by 0 bases, with 8 bases between. CDR1 and CDR2 from the germline V gene are SGHRS and YFSETQ. This CDR3 spans 15 amino acids.

This clonotype showed up many times. The V gene is TRBV20-1, the J gene TRBJ1-2; 9 positions agree with TRBD1. V shed 0 bases, J shed 8 bases, and the junction held 4 bases outside the gene matches. The CDR3 has 13 residues. Germline V gene lookup returns CDR1 DFQATT and CDR2 SNEGSKA (reference sequence). The DNA for the CDR3 is TGCAGTGCTAGAGAACAGGGGGCTGGGGGCTACACCTTC. This codes for CSAREQGAGGYTF.

The chain employs TRBV19 and TRBJ2-1, with TRBD1 matching 8 bases. Trimming cost V 5 bases and J 5 bases; bases outside gene matches: 8. This CDR3 is 15 amino acids long. The germline V gene encodes CDR1 LNHDA and CDR2 SQIVND (reference sequence). The CDR3 bases are TGTGCCAGTAGTTTTCGTAGGGACAGGAACAATGAGCAGTTCTTC. This sequence encodes CASSFRRDRNNEQFF.

This clonotype was seen many times. This sequence joins TRBV10-3 and TRBJ1-1; no definite D call. The germline V gene encodes CDR1 ENHRY and CDR2 SYGVKD. This CDR3 comprises 14 residues. V was cut by 6 bases and J by 5 bases, with 16 bases left in between. In DNA form, the CDR3 reads TGTGCCATCAGATTCGATTCAGCGGGGACTGAAGCTTTCTTT. It yields the protein CAIRFDSAGTEAFF.